This TCR beta chain originates from a study of ipilimumab plus nivolumab after autologous stem cell transplantation. Study-level information: Patients received a median of 5 ipilimumab and about 8 nivolumab doses.

The CDR3 extends over 20 amino acids. Checkpoint therapy with ipilimumab 1 mg/kg began 14 to 28 days after transplant. Libraries were prepared by immunoSEQ multiplex PCR; TCRdb keeps only in-frame clonotypes and omits some of them. The sample has over 10,000 clones, roughly two thirds seen once. The chain has TRBV21-1 and TRBJ1-5; TRBD1 reflects the table's D call only, with no check against the DNA. TRBV21-1 is a documented pseudogene. This receptor was taken from a male donor with diffuse large B-cell lymphoma. Sequenced here: PBMCs, sampled in a trial of ipilimumab plus nivolumab as post-transplant consolidation. The DNA for the CDR3 is TGTGCCAGCAGCAACGACGACTCCCCTCGCAGGACAGGGGACAATCAGCCCCAGCATTTT. It codes for CASSNDDSPRRTGDNQPQHF.